Detailed here is one T cell receptor beta chain. There is no known antigen for this receptor. Data came from an Illumina HiSeq 2000. 5'RACE template switching, by which a universal primer site and unique molecular identifiers were added, was used to make TCR beta cDNA libraries. Synthesis of cDNA was primed from the TCR beta constant segment and was followed by two consecutive PCR amplification steps. The authors' pipeline ran thus. Reads were demultiplexed and grouped by UMI with MIGEC, and clonotypes were assembled and quantified with MiTCR. To exclude erroneous sequences, any TCR cDNA sequence not supported by at least two reads was discarded. The tcR package was used for downstream repertoire analysis, and clonotypes were matched across fractions by CDR3 nucleotide sequence plus V segment. Antigen specificity was annotated against VDJdb with VDJmatch, allowing one amino acid substitution in CDR3. TCRdb reprocessed the reads and assigns one entry to each CDR3 protein sequence, leaving out DNA. In this record, the V and J calls reflect TCRdb's handling and not the investigators' own analysis. This sample's clone table shows about 410,000 distinct CDR3 sequences. Clones ranked in the top ten supply about 10% of the sample.

This sample was taken from a study of T cells expressing NK-cell markers (dated by TCRdb to 2020 to 2022). At the level of the whole study: Three sorted T-cell subsets (CD3+CD56+NKG2C+, CD3+CD56+NKG2C- and CD3+CD56-NKG2C+) from roughly eight donors had their TCR beta-chain repertoires profiled. The eight sequenced donors were randomly selected healthy volunteers, three men and five women. Seven of the eight sequenced donors were HCMV-seropositive and one was HCMV-seronegative. Libraries were sequenced as 2 x 150 bp reads on Illumina HiSeq 2000/2500, MiSeq or NextSeq. General study outcomes and caveats: In over five donors, the dominant CD3+CD56+NKG2C+ clonotypes were among the top 10 CD8+ clonotypes and accounted for about 1.0-7.5% of CD8+ T cells. It remained unclear whether the expanded NKG2C-expressing T cell clones were specific for HCMV antigens. Those dominant clonotypes were again the most abundant among CD3+CD56-NKG2C+ cells in a few donors, at about 28.3-65%.

To determine HCMV serostatus, a commercial ELISA kit was used to detect HCMV-specific IgG in serum. Ficoll density gradient centrifugation was used to isolate peripheral blood mononuclear cells from blood. The CDR3 has 13 amino acids, counting the end cysteine and phenylalanine. DNA for this receptor is not on file. For CDR1 and CDR2, the germline V gene lists SGHNT and YENEEA. Recombination joined TRBV11-3 with TRBJ2-3; absent DNA, TCRdb's TRBD2 call cannot be checked. This sequence originates from a woman between 50 and 59 years old in good health. Donor details come from another sample of the same person, matched by shared clones. Sequencing was performed on blood T cells: a sorted CD56 or NKG2C T cell subset, CD4+ or CD8+ T cells, or bulk PBMC T cells (not recorded which). The CDR3 here reads CASTAGGTDTQYF.